This TCR beta chain was profiled in a study of T cells in Graves' hyperthyroidism and ophthalmopathy. Study as a whole: Once the initial diagnosis was made, peripheral blood was obtained before any treatment. Findings of the study overall: A 13 V-J signature model discriminated ophthalmopathy versus stable hyperthyroidism.

RNA transcripts served as the template for amplifying TCR beta CDR3 regions. The HTBI set primed first-round TCR CDR3 RT-PCR. TCRdb passed the multiplex PCR reads through MiXCR, listing each CDR3 protein once. The table lists more than 250,000 distinct CDR3 sequences, roughly 15% of them singletons. This CDR3 region has 19 residues. Germline lookup yields CDR1 SGHRS and CDR2 YFSETQ. After removal of 0 bases from V and 6 bases from J, the junction contained 17 bases not matched to a gene. Regarding this clonotype: Its antigen is not identified.

Exclusion criteria comprised uncontrolled infection, other autoimmune disease, pregnancy or lactation. Together with thyroid ultrasound, orbital computed tomography, serum thyroxine and TRAb, clinical symptoms were used for diagnoses. The chain joins TRBV5-1 to TRBJ2-3; 9 nucleotides line up with TRBD2. The receptor's source is a woman between 50 and 59 years old with Graves' hyperthyroidism that later progressed to Graves' ophthalmopathy. The sample consisted of blood. This CDR3 is CASSLARSASGVLPDTQYF. CDR3 in DNA: TGCGCCAGCAGCTTGGCCCGTTCGGCTAGCGGGGTGCTCCCTGATACGCAGTATTTT. Looking up the rest from reference TRBV5-1 and TRBJ2-3 gives the full variable domain: KAGVTQTPRYLIKTRGQQVTLSCSPISGHRSVSWYQQTPGQGLQFLFEYFSETQRNKGNFPGRFSGRQFSNSRSEMNVSTLELGDSALYLCASSLARSASGVLPDTQYFGPGTRLTVL.